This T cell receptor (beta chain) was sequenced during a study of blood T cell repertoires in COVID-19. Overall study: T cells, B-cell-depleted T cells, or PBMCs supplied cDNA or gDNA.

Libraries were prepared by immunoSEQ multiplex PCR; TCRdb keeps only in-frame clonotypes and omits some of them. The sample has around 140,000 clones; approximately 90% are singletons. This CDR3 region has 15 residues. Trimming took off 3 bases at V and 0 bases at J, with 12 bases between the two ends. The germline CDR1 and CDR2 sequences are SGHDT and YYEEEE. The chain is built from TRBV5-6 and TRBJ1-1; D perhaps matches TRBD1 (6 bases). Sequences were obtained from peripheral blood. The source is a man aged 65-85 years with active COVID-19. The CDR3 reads CASSSIRGLNTEAFF. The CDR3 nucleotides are TGTGCCAGCAGCTCCATCAGGGGCCTGAACACTGAAGCTTTCTTT.